This T cell receptor (beta chain) was sequenced for a study of identical twins. The germline V and J ends were trimmed by 3 bases and 5 bases, with 27 bases remaining between them. The germline gives CDR1 SGHKS, CDR2 YYEKEE (reference sequence). The CDR3 extends over 18 amino acids. Unique molecular identifiers were in the cDNA, with template-switch universal primer binding. Via MiXCR, TCRdb re-called the 5' RACE reads, giving one row per CDR3 protein. Of hundreds of thousands of distinct CDR3 sequences listed, over 8.5% are singletons. This clonotype showed up just a few times. Antigen unknown. Broader study findings: In cord blood, abundant beta clonotypes had fewer insertions; memory showed no trend. Where out-of-frame alpha sequences were twin-shared, they showed excess low generation probability. Excess twin sharing in beta out-of-frame sequences was weaker.

The same specimen was also included in a second study, on yellow fever vaccine responses in identical twins.

The sequencing input was PBMCs. The sequence was collected from a woman aged 18 to 35 in good health. The V and J genes are TRBV5-5 and TRBJ2-7; TRBD1 is a possible D gene (8 bases). CDR3 sequence reads: CASSSPRQGRALADEQYF. CDR3 coding DNA: TGTGCCAGCAGCTCGCCGAGACAGGGGAGGGCTCTAGCGGACGAGCAGTACTTC.